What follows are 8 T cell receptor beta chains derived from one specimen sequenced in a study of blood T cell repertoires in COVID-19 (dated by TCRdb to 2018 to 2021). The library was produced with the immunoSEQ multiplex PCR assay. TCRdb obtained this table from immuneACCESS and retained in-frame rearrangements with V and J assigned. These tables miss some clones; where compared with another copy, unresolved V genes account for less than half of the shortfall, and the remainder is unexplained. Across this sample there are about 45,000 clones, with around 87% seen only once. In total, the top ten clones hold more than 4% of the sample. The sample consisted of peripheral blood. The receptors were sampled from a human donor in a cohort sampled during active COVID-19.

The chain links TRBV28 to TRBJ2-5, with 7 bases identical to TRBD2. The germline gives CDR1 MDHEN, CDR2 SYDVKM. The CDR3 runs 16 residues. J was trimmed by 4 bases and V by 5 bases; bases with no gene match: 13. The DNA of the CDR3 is TGTGCCAGCAGTCCAACAGGCTCACTAGCGCGAGAGACCCAGTACTTC. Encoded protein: CASSPTGSLARETQYF.

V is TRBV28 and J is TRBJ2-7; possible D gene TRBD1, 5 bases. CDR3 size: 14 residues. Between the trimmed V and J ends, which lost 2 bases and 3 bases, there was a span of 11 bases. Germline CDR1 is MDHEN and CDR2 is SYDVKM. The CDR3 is CASSLQGTLYEQYF. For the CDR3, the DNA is TGTGCCAGCAGTTTACAGGGTACTCTCTACGAGCAGTACTTC. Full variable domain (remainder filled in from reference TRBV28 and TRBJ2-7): DVKVTQSSRYLVKRTGEKVFLECVQDMDHENMFWYRQDPGLGLRLIYFSYDVKMKEKGDIPEGYSVSREKKERFSLILESASTNQTSMYLCASSLQGTLYEQYFGPGTRLTVT.

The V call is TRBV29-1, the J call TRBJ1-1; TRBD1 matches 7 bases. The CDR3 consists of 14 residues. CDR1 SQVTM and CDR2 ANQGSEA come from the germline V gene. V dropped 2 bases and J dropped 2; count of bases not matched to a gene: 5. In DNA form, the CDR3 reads TGCAGCGTTGAAATAGGGACAGCAAACACTGAAGCTTTCTTT. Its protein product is CSVEIGTANTEAFF.

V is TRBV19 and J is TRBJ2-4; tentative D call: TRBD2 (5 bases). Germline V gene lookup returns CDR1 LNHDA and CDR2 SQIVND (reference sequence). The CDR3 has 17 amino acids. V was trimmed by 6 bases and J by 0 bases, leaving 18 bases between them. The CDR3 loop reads CASRATGVPVAKNIQYF. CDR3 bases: TGTGCCAGTAGGGCGACCGGGGTGCCCGTAGCCAAAAACATTCAGTACTTC.

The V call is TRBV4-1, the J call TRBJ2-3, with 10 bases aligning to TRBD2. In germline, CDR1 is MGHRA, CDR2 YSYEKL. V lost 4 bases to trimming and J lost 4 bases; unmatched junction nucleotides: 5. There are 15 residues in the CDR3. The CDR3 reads CASSPLAGSSDTQYF. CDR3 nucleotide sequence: TGCGCCAGCAGCCCACTAGCGGGAAGCTCAGATACGCAGTATTTT.

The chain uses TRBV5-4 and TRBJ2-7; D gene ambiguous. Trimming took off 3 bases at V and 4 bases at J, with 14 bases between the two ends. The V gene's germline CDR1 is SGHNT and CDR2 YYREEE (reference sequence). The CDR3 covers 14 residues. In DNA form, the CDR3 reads TGTGCCAGCAGCTCAGGAAGTCAGTGGTACGAGCAGTACTTC. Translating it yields CASSSGSQWYEQYF.

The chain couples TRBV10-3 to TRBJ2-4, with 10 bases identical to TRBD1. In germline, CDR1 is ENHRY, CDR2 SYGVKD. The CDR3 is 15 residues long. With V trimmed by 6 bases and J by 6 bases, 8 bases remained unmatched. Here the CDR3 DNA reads TGTGCCATCAGCCGGGACAGGGGCCTGGGAAACATTCAGTACTTC. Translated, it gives CAISRDRGLGNIQYF.

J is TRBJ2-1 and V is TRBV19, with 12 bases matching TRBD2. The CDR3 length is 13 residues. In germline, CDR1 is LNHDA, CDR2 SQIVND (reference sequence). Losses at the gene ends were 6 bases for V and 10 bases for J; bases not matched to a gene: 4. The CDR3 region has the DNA TGTGCCAGTAGCCCCACTAGCGGGAGGGAGCAGTTCTTC. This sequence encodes CASSPTSGREQFF.